Each of the 31 T cell receptor beta chains below was sequenced from the same sample in a study of shared clonotypes between healthy human individuals. The repertoire was sequenced with immunoSEQ multiplex PCR; TCRdb's copy has only in-frame clones and lacks some. The sample holds around 500,000 clones, approximately 81% seen once. The sequencing input was PBMCs. These receptors were taken from a woman aged 40 to 55 in good health. Some clones in this sample may be carry-over from other donors' samples.

The CDR3 DNA sequence: TGTGCCAGCAGCCCGACAGGGTCCAGCGAGCAGTACTTC. Its protein is CASSPTGSSEQYF. The V call is TRBV9, the J call TRBJ2-7; 7 bases map to TRBD1. There are 13 residues in the CDR3. Trimming took 4 bases from V and 6 from J; bases not matched to a gene: 7. CDR1 and CDR2 from the germline V gene are SGDLS and YYNGEE.

The V and J genes are TRBV6-5 and TRBJ1-3; D is unclear. This CDR3 contains 14 residues. The ends were cut back, 6 bases at V and 4 bases at J, with 13 bases in the middle. Germline loops: CDR1 MNHEY, CDR2 SVGAGI. CDR3 in DNA: TGTGCCAGCAGAGCGACAAATCTGGGAAACACCATATATTTT. This translates into CASRATNLGNTIYF.

DNA of the CDR3: TGCGCCAGCAGCCAAGGCAGGGGTGGAGTGGAGACCCAGTACTTC. It translates to CASSQGRGGVETQYF. The V and J genes are TRBV4-1 and TRBJ2-5; weak D call: TRBD1 (6 bases). The CDR3 totals 15 residues. CDR1 is MGHRA, CDR2 YSYEKL, per germline. V was clipped by 1 base and J by 5 bases, with 14 bases between them.

The chain couples TRBV6-5 to TRBJ2-7; 7 positions match TRBD1. V lost 0 bases and J lost 2; bases outside the gene matches: 4. This CDR3 comprises 15 residues. Germline values: CDR1 MNHEY, CDR2 SVGAGI. In nucleotides, the CDR3 is TGTGCCAGCAGTTACTCGACAGGGAGTGCCTACGAGCAGTACTTC. This encodes CASSYSTGSAYEQYF.

This clone was observed once. This likely came from a read error, as a far larger clone is one base away. This sample also contains other DNA sequences that code for the same CDR3. The chain is built from TRBV29-1 and TRBJ2-3, with D maybe TRBD1 (6 bases). The V and J ends lost 4 bases and 1 base respectively, with 12 bases between them. Germline V CDR1 and CDR2: SQVTM, ANQGSEA. CDR3 size: 14 residues. CDR3 nucleotide sequence: TGCAGCGTTGTGGGTGCAGGGGGCACAGATACGCAGTATTTT. Residues: CSVVGAGGTDTQYF.

V usage is TRBV6-5 and J usage is TRBJ2-1; 8 nucleotides match TRBD2. From germline, CDR1 is MNHEY and CDR2 SVGAGI. With 5 bases clipped from V and 4 bases from J, the junction kept 4 bases outside the gene matches. This CDR3 is built from 14 residues. For the CDR3, the DNA is TGTGCCAGCAGTCCAGCGGGAGTGTACAATGAGCAGTTCTTC. Amino acids: CASSPAGVYNEQFF.

Worth noting for this clone: With only one base between it and a far larger clone, this is likely a read error. The same CDR3 arises from other DNA sequences in this sample as well. The chain uses TRBV5-6 and TRBJ1-1; perhaps TRBD1 as D (5 bases). The ends were cut back, 0 bases at V and 8 bases at J, with 17 bases in the middle. CDR1 is SGHDT and CDR2 is YYEEEE in the germline V gene. The CDR3 has 15 residues. CDR3: CASSLGQRQRREAFF. The CDR3 bases are TGTGCCAGCAGCTTGGGGCAACGACAGAGGCGGGAAGCTTTCTTT. The full variable domain, with the rest looked up from reference TRBV5-6 and TRBJ1-1, is DAGVTQSPTHLIKTRGQQVTLRCSPKSGHDTVSWYQQALGQGPQFIFQYYEEEERQRGNFPDRFSGHQFPNYSSELNVNALLLGDSALYLCASSLGQRQRREAFFGQGTRLTVV.

This clone was observed a few times. The J gene is TRBJ2-2, the V gene TRBV7-8; D is uncertain. CDR3 length equals 13 residues. V gave up 4 bases and J gave up 4 bases, with 7 bases separating them. Germline values: CDR1 SGHVS, CDR2 FQNEAQ. CDR3 region: CASSSQFTGELFF. The DNA for the CDR3 is TGTGCCAGCAGCTCACAGTTCACCGGGGAGCTGTTTTTT. The full variable domain, with the rest looked up from reference TRBV7-8 and TRBJ2-2, is GAGVSQSPRYKVAKRGQDVALRCDPISGHVSLFWYQQALGQGPEFLTYFQNEAQLDKSGLPSDRFFAERPEGSVSTLKIQRTQQEDSAVYLCASSSQFTGELFFGEGSRLTVL.

This clone has just a few counts. Different DNA sequences within this sample yield the same CDR3. The V call is TRBV4-2, the J call TRBJ1-3; 7 bases map to TRBD1. The germline V gene encodes CDR1 LGHNA and CDR2 YNFKEQ. The CDR3 is 15 amino acids. Unmatched junction bases numbered 4, after V lost 1 base and J lost 4 bases. CDR3 loop: CASSQGQGAGNTIYF. CDR3 in DNA: TGTGCCAGCAGCCAAGGACAGGGAGCAGGAAACACCATATATTTT.

This clone has only a few counts. A far larger clone lies a single base away; this is likely a read error. CDR3 region: CTSSVEGTDGDTQYF. For the CDR3, the DNA is TGTACCAGCAGCGTAGAAGGGACGGACGGAGATACGCAGTATTTT. The V call is TRBV9, the J call TRBJ2-3; tentatively, D is TRBD1 or TRBD2 (5 bases each). The V gene's germline CDR1 is SGDLS and CDR2 YYNGEE. The CDR3 covers 15 residues.

This clone has a single count. It is likely a read error: a sequence one base away is far more abundant. The chain combines TRBV30 with TRBJ2-1; 8 nucleotides match TRBD2. CDR1 and CDR2 from the germline V gene are GTSNPN and SVGIG (reference sequence). The CDR3 runs 13 residues. Trimming took 3 bases from V and 2 from J; bases not matched to a gene: 0. In nucleotides, the CDR3 is TGTGCCTGGAGCGGGGGGGCCTACAATGAGCAGTTCTTC. Encoded protein: CAWSGGAYNEQFF.

This clone was recorded a few times. The genes are TRBV4-3 and TRBJ2-1, with 7 bases fitting TRBD2. The V segment lost 4 bases and the J segment 5 bases; nucleotides outside the gene matches: 8. The CDR3 is made up of 15 amino acids. Germline CDR1 reads LGHNA; CDR2 reads YSLEER. CDR3 coding DNA: TGCGCCAGCAGCCTATCCCTAGCGGATAACAATGAGCAGTTCTTC. Translating it yields CASSLSLADNNEQFF.

The rearrangement links TRBV18 to TRBJ2-4; 7 bases agree with TRBD1. Germline loops: CDR1 KGHSH, CDR2 LQKENI. This CDR3 is 12 amino acids long. V trimming: 5 bases; J trimming: 11 bases; junction bases outside the gene matches: 6. The chain's CDR3 is CASSEGQHVQYF. The CDR3 DNA reads TGTGCCAGCTCAGAGGGACAGCATGTTCAGTACTTC.

A remark on this clone: Given a much more abundant clone one base away, this may be a read error. Other DNA sequences in the sample encode the same CDR3. This chain links TRBV7-9 with TRBJ2-1; 7 bases map to TRBD2. Germline V gene sequence: CDR1 SEHNR, CDR2 FQNEAQ (reference sequence). The CDR3 spans 16 residues. CDR3 region: CASSIVGGSFGNEQFF. The CDR3 DNA reads as TGTGCTAGCAGCATTGTGGGCGGGAGTTTCGGCAATGAGCAGTTCTTC.

The V call is TRBV6-1, the J call TRBJ1-4; D is unclear. The ends were cut back, 1 base at V and 4 bases at J, with 4 bases in the middle. The CDR3 spans 13 residues. Germline values: CDR1 MNHNS, CDR2 SASEGT. The CDR3 coding sequence is TGTGCCAGCAGTGAAGGGAATAATGAAAAACTGTTTTTT. This encodes CASSEGNNEKLFF.

With regard to this clone: A read error is the likely source, as a far larger clone sits one nucleotide away. Other DNA sequences in the sample encode the same CDR3. The gene calls are TRBV7-9 and TRBJ2-5; 7 nucleotides match TRBD2. The germline gives CDR1 SEHNR, CDR2 FQNEAQ (reference sequence). V was clipped by 1 base and J by 11 bases; unmatched bases: 13. The CDR3 loop spans 15 amino acids. CDR3 in amino acids: CASSLGGGSFGEQYF. DNA of the CDR3: TGTGCCAGCAGCTTAGGCGGGGGATCGTTCGGTGAGCAGTACTTC.

The sample holds one count of this clone. The gene calls are TRBV27 and TRBJ2-7, with D maybe TRBD2 (6 bases). V dropped 3 bases and J dropped 5 bases, with 11 bases sitting between them. Germline CDR1 reads MNHEY; CDR2 reads SMNVEV (reference sequence). This CDR3 has 13 amino acids. CDR3 amino acids: CASSFQGGHEQYF. As DNA, the CDR3 is TGTGCCAGCAGTTTTCAGGGAGGACACGAGCAGTACTTC.

Comments on this clone: This probably arose from a read error, given a far larger clone one base away. The chain links TRBV27 to TRBJ2-7; D perhaps matches TRBD1 (6 bases). The CDR3 has 14 residues. Germline lookup yields CDR1 MNHEY and CDR2 SMNVEV (reference sequence). CDR3 sequence: CASSLNRAGYGQYF. The CDR3 nucleotides read TGTGCCAGCAGCCTTAACAGGGCAGGGTACGGGCAGTACTTC.

For this clone: This likely came from a read error, as a far larger clone is one base away. V usage is TRBV11-2 and J usage is TRBJ1-2; no firm D call. The CDR3 covers 14 residues. Germline CDR1 is SGHAT and CDR2 is FQNNGV. In DNA, the CDR3 is TGTGCCGGCAGTATGGAGTACAATAGTTATGGCTACACCTTC. Translation: CAGSMEYNSYGYTF.

The chain recombines TRBV7-9 with TRBJ2-1; D is uncertain. Germline V gene data show CDR1 as SEHNR and CDR2 as FQNEAQ (reference sequence). CDR3 size: 15 residues. With 1 base removed from V and 0 bases from J, the gap between germline ends came to 7 bases. The CDR3 here is CASSLGYSSYNEQFF. CDR3 nucleotide sequence: TGTGCCAGCAGCTTAGGTTACAGCTCCTACAATGAGCAGTTCTTC.

This chain links TRBV5-1 with TRBJ2-6; a weak D match, TRBD2 (6 bases). V lost 6 bases to trimming and J lost 1 base, with 8 bases between them. The germline V gene encodes CDR1 SGHRS and CDR2 YFSETQ. CDR3 size: 14 residues. The CDR3 DNA is TGCGCCAGCACCGGGGGTTCTGGGGCCAACGTCCTGACTTTC. Translating gives CASTGGSGANVLTF.

V is TRBV4-2 and J is TRBJ1-2, with a weak D call TRBD1 (5 bases). The CDR3 consists of 15 residues. Between the trimmed V and J ends, which lost 5 bases and 3 bases, there was a span of 16 bases. CDR1 is LGHNA and CDR2 is YNFKEQ in the germline V gene. CDR3 loop: CASSLADSYHYGYTF. The CDR3 nucleotides read TGTGCCAGCAGCTTGGCCGACAGTTACCACTATGGCTACACCTTC.

This clone appeared once. This chain links TRBV5-1 with TRBJ2-1; no definite D call. CDR3 size: 16 residues. The V end lost 0 bases, the J end lost 2 bases, and 12 bases lay between the germline ends. The V gene's germline CDR1 is SGHRS and CDR2 YFSETQ. Here the CDR3 reads CASSLVGALPYNEQFF. For the CDR3, the DNA is TGCGCCAGCAGCTTGGTAGGTGCACTGCCCTACAATGAGCAGTTCTTC. Filled out from reference TRBV5-1 and TRBJ2-1, the complete variable domain reads KAGVTQTPRYLIKTRGQQVTLSCSPISGHRSVSWYQQTPGQGLQFLFEYFSETQRNKGNFPGRFSGRQFSNSRSEMNVSTLELGDSALYLCASSLVGALPYNEQFFGPGTRLTVL.

The chain employs TRBV14 and TRBJ2-7; D not resolved. The ends were cut back, 4 bases at V and 4 bases at J, with 8 bases in the middle. CDR3 length equals 12 residues. Per germline, CDR1 SGHDN and CDR2 FVKESK. CDR3 bases: TGTGCCAGCAGCCCCACTTCGTACGAGCAGTACTTC. It encodes CASSPTSYEQYF.

The rearrangement uses TRBV4-1 and TRBJ1-3; D ambiguous. Trimming stripped 1 base from V and 2 bases from J, with 9 bases between. Germline V gene lookup returns CDR1 MGHRA and CDR2 YSYEKL. The CDR3 length is 15 residues. The CDR3 reads CASSQGRGPGNTIYF. The CDR3 DNA follows: TGCGCCAGCAGCCAAGGAAGAGGGCCTGGAAACACCATATATTTT.

The chain has TRBV6-5 and TRBJ1-5; D not resolved. CDR1 is MNHEY, CDR2 SVGAGI, per germline. The CDR3 contains 13 residues. V dropped 5 bases and J dropped 4 bases, with 9 bases sitting between them. The CDR3 sequence: CASSEGVNQPQHF. CDR3 bases: TGTGCCAGCAGTGAAGGAGTAAATCAGCCCCAGCATTTT.

The J gene is TRBJ2-7, the V gene TRBV27; 9 bases fit TRBD1. Germline assignment: CDR1 MNHEY and CDR2 SMNVEV (reference sequence). Losses at the gene ends were 6 bases for V and 5 bases for J; bases not matched to a gene: 8. This CDR3 is built from 14 residues. In DNA, the CDR3 is TGTGCCAGCAGCCGGGACAGGGAGCTCGACGAGCAGTACTTC. It translates to CASSRDRELDEQYF.

With regard to this clone: A far larger clone is one base from this, pointing to a likely read error. In the same sample, other DNA sequences code for this CDR3. The J gene is TRBJ2-5, the V gene TRBV11-2; the match to TRBD1 covers 9 bases. Germline V gene data show CDR1 as SGHAT and CDR2 as FQNNGV. The CDR3 is 14 residues long. V was clipped by 5 bases and J by 11 bases; unmatched bases: 12. Written as DNA, the CDR3 is TGTGCCAGCAGCCTCAGGACAGGGGACGGTGAGCAGTACTTC. It is translated as CASSLRTGDGEQYF.

This chain uses TRBV7-9 with TRBJ2-1; 14 nucleotides match TRBD2. J lost 8 bases, V lost 4 bases, and 10 bases had no gene match. The CDR3 has 17 amino acids. Per germline, CDR1 SEHNR and CDR2 FQNEAQ (reference sequence). CDR3 region: CASSSLPGLAGEDEQFF. The CDR3 DNA sequence: TGTGCCAGCAGCTCCCTCCCGGGACTAGCGGGAGAGGATGAGCAGTTCTTC.

This sequence joins TRBV5-4 and TRBJ2-7, with a weak D call TRBD1 (6 bases). CDR3 size: 17 residues. Trimming pared 3 bases from V and 1 base from J, leaving 20 bases between. Germline V gene lookup returns CDR1 SGHNT and CDR2 YYREEE (reference sequence). CDR3 region: CASSSGPTGYVSYEQYF. In DNA form, the CDR3 reads TGTGCCAGCAGCTCGGGACCTACAGGGTACGTTTCCTACGAGCAGTACTTC.

The gene calls are TRBV12-5 and TRBJ1-1; D gene uncertain. Trimming removed 7 bases from V and 1 base from J, with 10 bases in between. This CDR3 comprises 13 residues. CDR1 and CDR2 (germline): LGHNT, FRNRAP. The CDR3 sequence is CASASDGNTEAFF. The CDR3 DNA follows: TGTGCTAGTGCCTCGGACGGGAACACTGAAGCTTTCTTT.